This record looks at one T cell receptor beta chain sequence and its context. The antigen is unknown. The CDR3 carries no conserved terminal phenylalanine or tryptophan, so it likely arises from a read error. No DNA is shown, since the ends of the CDR3 on it are uncertain; the CDR3 is the one TCRdb lists. This sample was taken from a study of vaccination and CD4 T cells after COVID-19. Study-wide context: Post-vaccine sampling followed dose two by a median around 74 days (range 14 to 241).

The Oncomine TCR Beta short-read assay generated sequence data from the DNA of cultured CD4+ T cells. Extraction of genomic DNA was performed on cultured CD4+ T cells. MiXCR, run by TCRdb on the PCR reads, gives a single entry per CDR3 protein. This table holds around 5,000 distinct CDR3 sequences, roughly 40% found once. Treatment defined: roughly nine-day PBMC culture with coronavirus spike peptide pools or control peptides (ViraFEST assay). Peptide pools at 10 ug/ml and IL-2 at approximately 11 IU/ml were added to cultures of some 1.9 million PBMCs per well. This TCR was sampled from a human donor who had recovered from COVID-19. Source: CD4+ T cells from blood, cultured in vitro, taken after SARS-CoV-2 vaccination.

CDR3 region: CASSIDAGTNQPRHL. The chain carries TRBV19 and TRBJ1-5. The CDR3 numbers 15 amino acids, ends counted. Per the germline V gene, CDR1 is LNHDA and CDR2 is SQIVND (reference sequence).